This note documents a single T cell receptor (beta chain) sequence. Antigen: not known. MiXCR was run by TCRdb on the reads, yielding one entry per CDR3 protein. Here the sample spans under 850,000 distinct CDR3 sequences, around 35% being singletons. CDR3 size: 18 residues. Germline V gene lookup returns CDR1 MDHEN and CDR2 SYDVKM. With V trimmed by 5 bases and J by 4 bases, 15 bases remained unmatched. The data are from a study of T cell repertoires in cytomegalovirus infection. Study-wide context: As its CMV epitopes, the study selected recently identified HLA-C-restricted and well-studied HLA-B-restricted targets. Matching HLA type and CMV infection were both indicated by public TCR beta signatures.

Study-wide results and caveats: Across the ex vivo response, the dominant clonotypes were HLA-C-restricted CMV-specific TCR beta clonotypes. Summed frequency of public TCR beta families distinguished CMV carriers with the relevant HLA.

The chain recombines TRBV28 with TRBJ1-2, with TRBD1 matching 11 bases. Sequencing used cultured PBMCs, obtained from culture after CMV antigen stimulation. The sequence came from a human donor in good health (CMV status not recorded). Some clones in this sample may be carry-over from other donors' samples. CDR3 region: CASSTFRDRGGSTYGYTF. CDR3 DNA: TGTGCCAGCAGTACCTTTCGGGACAGGGGGGGTAGCACCTATGGCTACACCTTC.